The clone carrying this T cell receptor beta chain appeared many times. Its antigen is currently unknown. The sample originates from a study of T cells in Graves' hyperthyroidism and ophthalmopathy. Across the whole study: Any treatment followed the collection of peripheral blood at initial diagnosis. Findings of the study overall: Separation of ophthalmopathy from stable hyperthyroidism was achieved by a 13 V-J model.

Authors of the study amplified TCR beta CDR3 regions from RNA transcripts. Using the HTBI primer set, a first-round RT-PCR was run on the TCR CDR3. TCRdb independently ran MiXCR on the multiplex PCR reads; one entry per CDR3 protein. Among around 350,000 distinct CDR3 sequences listed, about 14% were seen once. What was sequenced was blood. This clonotype was sampled from a woman aged 25-40 years with Graves' ophthalmopathy.

CDR3 sequence: CASSGGLKSYEQYF. CDR3 bases: TGTGCCAGCTCGGGGGGACTAAAATCCTACGAGCAGTACTTC. The rearrangement uses TRBV6-1 and TRBJ2-7; TRBD2 agrees at 7 bases. The CDR3 runs 14 residues. V dropped 8 bases and J dropped 1; count of bases not matched to a gene: 8. Germline loops: CDR1 MNHNS, CDR2 SASEGT.